The rows below give T cell receptor beta chains drawn from one sample of a study of blood T cell repertoires in COVID-19. Profiling relied on immunoSEQ multiplex PCR, and the TCRdb table lists in-frame clones only, not all of them. This sample yields 150,000 to 200,000 clones, of which around 86% are seen a single time; about 7.1% belongs to the top ten. Sequenced material: peripheral blood. The receptors stem from a woman in her 70s with COVID-19, enrolled during active disease. The CDR3 runs from the conserved cysteine through the conserved F or W. D genes are given only for firm matches. Only some rows state a clone size, as once, few, many or a class for expanded clones.

clone size	V gene	D gene	J gene	CDR3 DNA	CDR3 protein
-	TRBV30	TRBD1	TRBJ1-6	TGTGCCTGGAGGGGACAGAGCAGCTCCTATAATTCACCCCTCCACTTT	CAWRGQSSSYNSPLHF
-	TRBV5-1	TRBD2	TRBJ2-1	TGCGCCAGCAGCGATATAGGCGGGACTAGCCTCCAATTCTTC	CASSDIGGTSLQFF
once	TRBV6-4	-	TRBJ1-1	TGTGCCAGCAGACCCTTCGGGGGTGCGAACACTGAAGCTTTCTTT	CASRPFGGANTEAFF
-	TRBV5-1	-	TRBJ1-3	TGCGCCAGCAGCCTGGACAGCTCTGGAAACACCATATATTTT	CASSLDSSGNTIYF
-	TRBV10-1	TRBD2	TRBJ2-3	TGCGCCAGCAGGGGAGGGCGAGACAAACTAACAGATACGCAGTATTTT	CASRGGRDKLTDTQYF
-	TRBV6-4	TRBD1	TRBJ2-1	TGTGCCAGCTCCAATGGACAGGAGTCCTACAATGAGCAGTTCTTC	CASSNGQESYNEQFF
-	TRBV19	-	TRBJ2-6	TGTGCCAGCAAAGGGGGACCTGGGGCCAACGTCCTGACTTTC	CASKGGPGANVLTF
-	TRBV29-1	TRBD1	TRBJ2-5	TGCAGCATACGGACAGGGGGCGCCTCAGAGACCCAGTACTTC	CSIRTGGASETQYF
-	TRBV7-9	-	TRBJ2-3	TGTGCCAGCAGCTTAGCGAGCCTGCCCACAGATACGCAGTATTTT	CASSLASLPTDTQYF
-	TRBV13	-	TRBJ2-7	TGTGCCAGCAGCTTTAGGAGGGAATCCTACGAGCAGTACTTC	CASSFRRESYEQYF
-	TRBV18	TRBD2	TRBJ2-7	TGTGCCAGCTCACTATCGGGACTAGAAGGCGAGCAGTACTTC	CASSLSGLEGEQYF
-	TRBV19	-	TRBJ1-2	TGTGCCAGTAGGCAAGCGTACGGGGGATTATATGGCTACACCTTC	CASRQAYGGLYGYTF
-	TRBV11-2	-	TRBJ2-1	TGTGCCAGCAGTCACTCATTCAAGGGGGACTCCTACAATGAGCAGTTCTTC	CASSHSFKGDSYNEQFF
-	TRBV2	TRBD1	TRBJ1-6	TGTGCCAGCAGCGGACAACTTCTGGGACAGGTCAATTCACCCCTCCACTTT	CASSGQLLGQVNSPLHF
-	TRBV19	-	TRBJ2-7	TGTGCCAGTAGTATTTCGGGGGGCGGACACGAGCAGTACTTC	CASSISGGGHEQYF
-	TRBV27	-	TRBJ1-4	TGTGCCAGCAGTCTGGGTGTAGTTCGGGGCCGGGACTTCGACGAAAAACTGTTTTTT	CASSLGVVRGRDFDEKLFF
-	TRBV14	-	TRBJ2-2	TGTGCCAGCAGTCTAAATTTCGGGGAGCTGTTTTTT	CASSLNFGELFF
-	TRBV5-4	-	TRBJ1-2	TGTGCCAGCAGTGCACCTACCAGGGTACCCTCGGGCTACACCTTC	CASSAPTRVPSGYTF
-	TRBV7-8	TRBD2	TRBJ2-3	TGTGCCAGCAGCTTAAGGCGGGAGGGGGGAGATACGCAGTATTTT	CASSLRREGGDTQYF
-	TRBV27	TRBD1	TRBJ1-1	TGTGCCAGCAGCTACAGGGGGCCGGGGACTGAAGCTTTCTTT	CASSYRGPGTEAFF
-	TRBV21-1	-	TRBJ1-4	TGTGCCAGCCGGGACCCAGGGGGAAAACTGTTTTTT	CASRDPGGKLFF
few	TRBV6-6	TRBD2	TRBJ2-7	TGTGCCAGTAATCTAGCGGGATCATCCTACGAGCAGTACTTC	CASNLAGSSYEQYF
few	TRBV4-1	-	TRBJ1-6	TGCGCCAGCAGCCAAGACGAGAGCTCCTATAATTCACCCCTCCACTTT	CASSQDESSYNSPLHF
-	TRBV2	-	TRBJ1-1	TGTGCCAGCTGGGCCACAAGGATGAACACTGAAGCTTTCTTT	CASWATRMNTEAFF
-	TRBV7-2	TRBD2	TRBJ2-3	TGTGCCAGCAGCTTAGGCGGGAGAAACACAGATACGCAGTATTTT	CASSLGGRNTDTQYF
-	TRBV28	TRBD1	TRBJ1-1	TGTGCCAGCAGTTTGGCAGGGGGCACTGAAGCTTTCTTT	CASSLAGGTEAFF
once	TRBV5-1	-	TRBJ1-1	TGCGCCAGCAGTTCAGGGAGGATGAACACTGAAGCTTTCTTT	CASSSGRMNTEAFF
-	TRBV28	-	TRBJ1-2	TGTGCCAGCAGTTTATCCCCAGGACAGCTAGCTAACTATGGCTACACCTTC	CASSLSPGQLANYGYTF
once	TRBV29-1	-	TRBJ2-1	TGCAGCGTTTCCCCTCCATACATTACGGGACTCCCGATGGGCAATGAGCAGTTCTTC	CSVSPPYITGLPMGNEQFF
once	TRBV7-2	-	TRBJ1-2	TGTGCCAGCAGCTACAGGGCGGAGGAGAGCTACACCTTC	CASSYRAEESYTF
-	TRBV6-5	TRBD1	TRBJ1-2	TGTGCCAGCAGCTTAGACAGGGCCTATGGCTACACCTTC	CASSLDRAYGYTF
-	TRBV28	-	TRBJ1-6	TGTGCCACAGGCAGACCAGATTCACCCCTCCACTTT	CATGRPDSPLHF
-	TRBV28	TRBD1	TRBJ1-5	TGTGCCAGCAGTTTCCGCAGGGGGAATCAGCCCCAGCATTTT	CASSFRRGNQPQHF
-	TRBV28	TRBD1	TRBJ1-1	TGTGCCAGCAGTCCAGGGGGGATTATTAACACTGAAGCTTTCTTT	CASSPGGIINTEAFF
-	TRBV10-3	-	TRBJ2-5	TGTGCCATCAGTACAGGGCCAGGAGAGACCCAGTACTTC	CAISTGPGETQYF
-	TRBV6-5	-	TRBJ2-1	TGTGCCAGCAGTCTGACTACCCCTTACAATGAGCAGTTCTTC	CASSLTTPYNEQFF
-	TRBV5-1	TRBD2	TRBJ2-7	TGCGCCAGCAGCTCAGTGGGGCGGGAGGATAGTTACGAGCAGTACTTC	CASSSVGREDSYEQYF
-	TRBV30	TRBD2	TRBJ2-1	TGTGCCTGGAGTTTCCCGTCAGCTAGCGGGATGAGCTACAATGAGCAGTTCTTC	CAWSFPSASGMSYNEQFF
-	TRBV6-2/TRBV6-3	TRBD1	TRBJ1-2	TGTGCCAGCAGTTATCCCGGGACAGACAACTATGGCTACACCTTC	CASSYPGTDNYGYTF
-	TRBV14	TRBD1	TRBJ2-7	TGTGCCAGCAGCCAGAAGAAGGGACAGTCCTACGAGCAGTACTTC	CASSQKKGQSYEQYF
-	TRBV28	TRBD1	TRBJ1-2	TGTGCCACCACCAGGGGGGCGGGGCCCTATGGCTACACCTTC	CATTRGAGPYGYTF
-	TRBV5-8	TRBD2	TRBJ2-7	TGTGCCAGCAGCTTTTTACTAGCGGGCAACGAGCAGTACTTC	CASSFLLAGNEQYF
-	TRBV9	TRBD2	TRBJ2-1	TGTGCCAGCAGCGTAAGGTTGACTAGCGGGATTGGCGCCCACAATGAGCAGTTCTTC	CASSVRLTSGIGAHNEQFF
-	TRBV6-6	TRBD1	TRBJ2-7	TGTGCCAGCAGTTACGGACAGGGAACCTCCTACGAGCAGTACTTC	CASSYGQGTSYEQYF
-	TRBV7-3	TRBD2	TRBJ2-1	TGTGCCAGCAGCTCGACTAGCGGGAGTTTCTACAATGAGCAGTTCTTC	CASSSTSGSFYNEQFF
-	TRBV18	-	TRBJ1-2	TGTGCCAGCTCACCACCGAACAGGGAGACCTACACCTTC	CASSPPNRETYTF
-	TRBV19	TRBD2	TRBJ2-7	TGTGCCAGTAGTATGGGACTAGCAGGGCGCGAGCAGTACTTC	CASSMGLAGREQYF
-	TRBV7-2	TRBD2	TRBJ2-7	TGTGCCAGCAGCTTCGGTAGCGGGCCCGAGCAGTACTTC	CASSFGSGPEQYF
-	TRBV28	TRBD1	TRBJ1-2	TGTGCCAGCAGTACGGAGACAGGGGGCTTCGGCTACACCTTC	CASSTETGGFGYTF
-	TRBV5-5	-	TRBJ2-5	TGTGCCAGCAGCTTGGTCGCAGGGAAAGAGACCCAGTACTTC	CASSLVAGKETQYF
-	TRBV15	-	TRBJ2-6	TGTGCCACCAGCAGAGATCAGGGGCTCGTGGTGGCCAACGTCCTGACTTTC	CATSRDQGLVVANVLTF
-	TRBV5-1	TRBD2	TRBJ2-5	TGCGCCAGCAGCTTGGTGAGAGCGGGACAAGAGACCCAGTACTTC	CASSLVRAGQETQYF
-	TRBV15	-	TRBJ2-5	TGTGCCACCAGCAGAGTAGGGTCGGACTACTCGGAGACCCAGTACTTC	CATSRVGSDYSETQYF
-	TRBV2	TRBD1	TRBJ2-4	TGTGCCAGCAGGGGGGGACAGGGGGCCAAAAACATTCAGTACTTC	CASRGGQGAKNIQYF
-	TRBV7-2	TRBD2	TRBJ2-1	TGTGCCAGCAGCTTAGAGGTCCTAGCGGGAGGGAGTGAGCAGTTCTTC	CASSLEVLAGGSEQFF
-	TRBV20-1	-	TRBJ2-3	TGCAGTGCTAGTCTCTCGGCAGGGAACACAGATACGCAGTATTTT	CSASLSAGNTDTQYF
-	TRBV7-2	TRBD1	TRBJ2-2	TGTGCCAGCAGCTTAGGACAGGGGCGAAACGGGGAGCTGTTTTTT	CASSLGQGRNGELFF
-	TRBV4-3	-	TRBJ2-2	TGCGCCAGCAGCCAAGATGCCGTGGCAACCGGGGAGCTGTTTTTT	CASSQDAVATGELFF
-	TRBV3-1/TRBV3-2	-	TRBJ2-7	TGTGCCAGCAGCCAAGGGGGCAACGAGCAGTACTTC	CASSQGGNEQYF